This TCR beta chain came from a study of Ad26.COV2.S vaccination and SARS-CoV-2 variants. Assay used: immunoSEQ multiplex PCR; TCRdb lists only in-frame clones, some missing. The sample has roughly 330,000 clones, roughly nine tenths seen once. Treatment reported: approximately 18 received Ad26.COV2.S at low or high dose, single or two shots; 5 received placebo; per-sample allocation not given. Day 63 after the first injection of vaccine or placebo was the sampling time. V was cut by 3 bases and J by 3 bases, with 14 bases left in between. CDR3 length: 15 amino acids. Germline CDR1 SNHLY, CDR2 FYNNEI.

The receptor's source is a person aged 18-65 years who received the Ad26.COV2.S COVID-19 vaccine or a placebo. The chain joins TRBV2 to TRBJ1-2; D is possibly TRBD1 (5 bases). Material: peripheral blood, obtained in a trial of Ad26.COV2.S vaccine versus placebo. Here the CDR3 reads CASSEVRGAYYGYTF. The CDR3 DNA follows: TGTGCCAGCAGTGAGGTGCGGGGCGCATACTATGGCTACACCTTC.